A single sample is the source of the 23 T cell receptor beta chains below, sequenced in a study of post-analysis software for immune sequencing data. Study outcomes and limitations: Roughly 5 TRBV segments were significantly more frequent in patients than in controls. TRBV5-6, TRBV5-1 and TRBV20-1 were among these segments.

These receptors lack a known antigen. TCR beta cDNA libraries had unique molecular identifiers. TCRdb analysed the PCR reads with MiXCR anew, one entry per CDR3 protein. The sample includes 650,000 to 850,000 distinct CDR3 sequences, 53% of them seen just once. The specimen sequenced was blood. These receptors were obtained from a girl between 10 and 17 years old with multiple sclerosis.

This clonotype was picked up a small number of times. The rearrangement uses TRBV5-1 and TRBJ2-5, with D possibly matching TRBD1 (6 bases). TRBJ2-7 matches the DNA end more closely, so the J call is doubtful. Germline-derived CDR1 and CDR2 are SGHRS and YFSETQ. This CDR3 comprises 19 residues. This chain's CDR3 is CASSLPDDRSPLRGYEQYF. For the CDR3, the DNA is TGCGCCAGCAGCTTGCCTGATGACAGGAGCCCTCTACGCGGATACGAGCAGTACTTC.

The V and J genes are TRBV3-1 and TRBJ2-7; possible D gene TRBD1, 7 bases. V gave up 11 bases and J gave up 3 bases, with 11 bases separating them. Germline lookup yields CDR1 LGHDT and CDR2 YNNKEL (reference sequence). The CDR3 sequence is 11 residues long. CDR3 protein: CAAGGSYEQYF. CDR3 DNA sequence: TGTGCCGCAGGGGGGAGCTACGAGCAGTACTTC.

This clonotype was detected a few times. The V gene is TRBV9, the J gene TRBJ2-5, with D tentatively TRBD2 (6 bases). The V and J ends lost 0 bases and 5 bases respectively, with 8 bases between them. CDR1 is SGDLS and CDR2 is YYNGEE in the germline V gene. There are 13 residues in the CDR3. The CDR3 nucleotides read TGTGCCAGCAGCGTAGCTAGCGCTGAGACCCAGTACTTC. Encoded protein: CASSVASAETQYF.

A few counts support this clonotype. The chain has TRBV5-1 and TRBJ2-5, with D possibly TRBD1 on 5 matching bases. Germline CDR1 SGHRS, CDR2 YFSETQ. The CDR3 is made up of 16 amino acids. The ends were cut back, 4 bases at V and 4 bases at J, with 20 bases in the middle. This CDR3 is CASSRQTTRQRETQYF. For the CDR3, the DNA is TGCGCCAGCAGCCGACAGACAACAAGGCAGAGAGAGACCCAGTACTTC.

This chain connects TRBV7-8 to TRBJ2-5; 14 nucleotides line up with TRBD2. The V and J ends lost 5 bases and 0 bases, in that order; junction bases with no gene match: 8. This CDR3 contains 18 residues. Germline V gene data show CDR1 as SGHVS and CDR2 as FQNEAQ. CDR3 amino acids: CASSPRTSGRLYQETQYF. As DNA, the CDR3 is TGTGCCAGCAGCCCCCGGACTAGCGGGAGGCTGTACCAAGAGACCCAGTACTTC.

Only a few counts were recorded for this clonotype. CDR3 sequence: CASSFQRGGETQYF. CDR3 nucleotide sequence: TGTGCCAGCAGCTTCCAGCGGGGTGGCGAGACCCAGTACTTC. This sequence joins TRBV11-1 and TRBJ2-5, with TRBD2 identical over 7 bases. The CDR3 totals 14 residues. CDR1 is SGHAT, CDR2 FQDESV, per germline (reference sequence). V was clipped by 3 bases and J by 5 bases; unmatched bases: 6. Supplemented by reference TRBV11-1 and TRBJ2-5, the full variable domain reads EAEVAQSPRYKITEKSQAVAFWCDPISGHATLYWYRQILGQGPELLVQFQDESVVDDSQLPKDRFSAERLKGVDSTLKIQPAELGDSAMYLCASSFQRGGETQYFGPGTRLLVL.

This clonotype was seen more than once but under ten times. V gene TRBV29-1 combines with J gene TRBJ2-7; the D is unclear. V was trimmed by 4 bases and J by 3 bases, leaving 10 bases between them. Germline V gene data show CDR1 as SQVTM and CDR2 as ANQGSEA. The CDR3 contains 12 residues. The CDR3: CSVGSAGYEQYF. The CDR3 nucleotides read TGCAGCGTTGGATCAGCCGGCTACGAGCAGTACTTC.

The chain carries TRBV7-6 and TRBJ2-7, with D unresolved. The V end lost 5 bases, the J end lost 0 bases, and 14 bases lay between the germline ends. This CDR3 region has 15 residues. CDR1 and CDR2 (germline): SGHVS, FNYEAQ. The CDR3 DNA is TGTGCCAGCAGCACAAAGGGTGGAAGCTCCTACGAGCAGTACTTC. Its protein product is CASSTKGGSSYEQYF.

The chain uses TRBV7-9 and TRBJ2-5; 11 bases agree with TRBD2. Germline lookup yields CDR1 SEHNR and CDR2 FQNEAQ (reference sequence). The CDR3 is 18 residues long. V lost 6 bases to trimming and J lost 3 bases; unmatched junction nucleotides: 15. Here the CDR3 reads CASRPGTSGTPGKETQYF. The CDR3 nucleotides read TGTGCCAGCAGGCCCGGGACTAGCGGAACCCCCGGCAAAGAGACCCAGTACTTC.

This clonotype was observed once. The V and J genes are TRBV12-3 or TRBV12-4 and TRBJ2-1; 10 positions agree with TRBD2. The CDR3 totals 15 residues. The J segment lost 2 bases and the V segment lost 6 bases, leaving 4 bases of the junction unmatched. The CDR3 protein is CASRLSGRPYNEQFF. The CDR3 nucleotides are TGTGCCAGCAGGCTTAGCGGGAGGCCCTACAATGAGCAGTTCTTC.

V is TRBV6-6 and J is TRBJ2-7, with D maybe TRBD2 (7 bases). The germline gives CDR1 MNHNY, CDR2 SVGAGI (reference sequence). The length of the CDR3 is 14 residues. With 6 bases removed from V and 3 bases from J, the gap between germline ends came to 15 bases. DNA for the CDR3: TGTGCCAGCAGGATGAACAGGGAGGGCTACGAGCAGTACTTC. Its translation: CASRMNREGYEQYF.

This clonotype was seen more than once but under ten times. The V call is TRBV10-3, the J call TRBJ2-7; 11 nucleotides line up with TRBD2. CDR1 ENHRY and CDR2 SYGVKD come from the germline V gene. The CDR3 spans 15 residues. Unmatched junction bases numbered 2, after V lost 3 bases and J lost 1 base. CDR3 sequence (DNA): TGTGCCATCAGTGAAACTAGCGGGAGTTCCTACGAGCAGTACTTC. Amino acids: CAISETSGSSYEQYF.

This sequence joins TRBV6-5 and TRBJ2-5; D may be TRBD1 (5 bases). Per the germline V gene, CDR1 is MNHEY and CDR2 is SVGAGI. V lost 3 bases, J lost 11 bases, and 22 bases lay in between. The CDR3 is 15 residues long. In DNA, the CDR3 is TGTGCCAGCAGTTATATCCCAGGGCCTGCTGGTGAGCAGTACTTC. It translates to CASSYIPGPAGEQYF.

This clonotype was counted at least ten times. This chain uses TRBV4-2 with TRBJ2-1, with TRBD2 matching 11 bases. Germline V gives CDR1 LGHNA, CDR2 YNFKEQ. The CDR3 covers 17 residues. With V trimmed by 4 bases and J by 6 bases, 11 bases remained unmatched. In DNA form, the CDR3 reads TGTGCCAGCAGCCCTAACCCCTTAGCGGGGGGGGGCAATGAGCAGTTCTTC. Translation: CASSPNPLAGGGNEQFF.

This sequence joins TRBV4-2 and TRBJ2-4; D is ambiguous. The germline V gene has CDR1 LGHNA and CDR2 YNFKEQ. CDR3 length equals 16 residues. V dropped 0 bases and J dropped 0 bases, with 9 bases sitting between them. This chain's CDR3 is CASSQESLLAKNIQYF. The DNA for the CDR3 is TGTGCCAGCAGCCAAGAAAGCCTCCTAGCCAAAAACATTCAGTACTTC.

V is TRBV6-6 and J is TRBJ2-7; TRBD1 agrees at 11 bases. With 7 bases clipped from V and 8 bases from J, the junction kept 7 bases outside the gene matches. The V gene's germline CDR1 is MNHNY and CDR2 SVGAGI (reference sequence). This CDR3 region has 13 residues. The CDR3, as DNA: TGTGCCAGCACGGTGGACAGGGGGCAACAGCAGTACTTC. Translating gives CASTVDRGQQQYF.

This clonotype was observed a few times. The genes are TRBV28 and TRBJ2-7, with D tentatively TRBD1 (6 bases). CDR1 MDHEN and CDR2 SYDVKM come from the germline V gene. The CDR3 is 13 amino acids. V shed 7 bases and J shed 2 bases, with 12 bases lying between them. CDR3 bases: TGTGCCAGCACCAACAGGGTACCCTACGAGCAGTACTTC. This translates into CASTNRVPYEQYF.

The genes are TRBV7-2 and TRBJ2-7; D is uncertain. The V gene's germline CDR1 is SGHTA and CDR2 FQGNSA. Trimming removed 0 bases from V and 9 bases from J, with 9 bases in between. This CDR3 has 12 residues. CDR3 nucleotides: TGTGCCAGCAGCTTAGCGAAGAGAGGGCAGTACTTC. Translation: CASSLAKRGQYF.

The V and J genes are TRBV29-1 and TRBJ2-5; 7 bases align to TRBD1. The ends lost 5 bases at V and 12 bases at J; junction bases unmatched: 9. The CDR3 has 11 amino acids. CDR1 SQVTM and CDR2 ANQGSEA come from the germline V gene. The CDR3 is CSVISRDSKYF. The CDR3, as DNA: TGCAGCGTTATATCCCGGGACAGCAAGTACTTC.

The gene calls are TRBV5-1 and TRBJ1-2, with D perhaps TRBD1 (5 bases). The CDR3 length is 14 residues. Germline V CDR1 and CDR2: SGHRS, YFSETQ. The V and J ends lost 4 bases and 2 bases respectively, with 12 bases between them. This CDR3 reads CASSGDGRNYGYTF. In nucleotides, the CDR3 is TGCGCCAGCAGCGGGGACGGGAGGAACTATGGCTACACCTTC.

The genes are TRBV20-1 and TRBJ2-3; 12 positions agree with TRBD2. Germline V lookup: CDR1 DFQATT, CDR2 SNEGSKA (reference sequence). V lost 0 bases and J lost 4; bases outside the gene matches: 5. The CDR3 covers 16 residues. The CDR3: CSARDPTSGSADTQYF. CDR3 nucleotides: TGCAGTGCTAGAGACCCGACTAGCGGGAGCGCAGATACGCAGTATTTT.

For the CDR3, the DNA is TGTGCCAGCAGCACTTCTCGGACAGGGCAGGATGAAAGGAGGTCCTATGGCTACACCTTC. This gives the protein CASSTSRTGQDERRSYGYTF. The rearrangement joins TRBV12-3 or TRBV12-4 to TRBJ1-2; 8 bases match TRBD1. The ends lost 6 bases at V and 4 bases at J; junction bases unmatched: 25. The CDR3 has 20 residues.

A few counts support this clonotype. The chain links TRBV18 to TRBJ2-7; TRBD2 might be the D (5 bases). V was cut by 3 bases and J by 2 bases, with 14 bases left in between. This CDR3 is built from 15 residues. Germline CDR1 KGHSH, CDR2 LQKENI. The CDR3 protein is CASSPGASLAYEQYF. The DNA for the CDR3 is TGTGCCAGCTCACCGGGAGCTTCCCTAGCCTACGAGCAGTACTTC.